Listed below are T cell receptor beta chains from one sample, sequenced in a study of blood T cell repertoires in COVID-19. Generated by immunoSEQ multiplex PCR, the TCRdb table keeps only in-frame clones and is missing some. The sample contains about 180,000 clones, 80% to 90% of which appear only once. The sample comprised peripheral blood. The receptor source for this set is a human donor with active or convalescent COVID-19. The donor label of this sample is uncertain. Each CDR3 is given with its conserved first and last residue. Each record gives: J gene, V gene, D gene, clone size, CDR3 DNA, CDR3 protein. A D gene is named only where the DNA matches it firmly. Size values are once, few and many counts, or a class for expanded clones, and some rows have none.

J gene: TRBJ2-1
V gene: TRBV3-1/TRBV3-2
D gene: TRBD2
clone size: -
CDR3 DNA: TGTGCCAGCAGACTAGCGGGAGCGTTGCGGTATGAGCAGTTCTTC
CDR3 protein: CASRLAGALRYEQFF

J gene: TRBJ2-7
V gene: TRBV28
D gene: TRBD1
clone size: -
CDR3 DNA: TGTGCCAGCAGAACCGGGACAGGGGTCTACGAGCAGTACTTC
CDR3 protein: CASRTGTGVYEQYF

J gene: TRBJ2-7
V gene: TRBV6-5
D gene: -
clone size: -
CDR3 DNA: TGTGCCGTAACTTCTAGAGAGGGCTACGAGCAGTACTTC
CDR3 protein: CAVTSREGYEQYF

J gene: TRBJ2-5
V gene: TRBV6-6
D gene: TRBD1
clone size: -
CDR3 DNA: TGTGCCAGCAGTCCCAGGGACAGGATGGGAGAGACCCAGTACTTC
CDR3 protein: CASSPRDRMGETQYF

J gene: TRBJ1-1
V gene: TRBV6-2/TRBV6-3
D gene: -
clone size: few
CDR3 DNA: TGTGCCAGCAGTTCGGGAACAGGGACTGAAGCTTTCTTT
CDR3 protein: CASSSGTGTEAFF

J gene: TRBJ1-1
V gene: TRBV10-3
D gene: TRBD1
clone size: -
CDR3 DNA: TGTGCCATCAGTCCGAGGACAGGCCCGAACACTGAAGCTTTCTTT
CDR3 protein: CAISPRTGPNTEAFF

J gene: TRBJ2-3
V gene: TRBV6-1
D gene: TRBD2
clone size: -
CDR3 DNA: TGTGCCAGCAGTGTGAACGGCCGCTCGCGACTAGCGTCCAACACAGATACGCAGTATTTT
CDR3 protein: CASSVNGRSRLASNTDTQYF

J gene: TRBJ2-7
V gene: TRBV5-4
D gene: TRBD1
clone size: -
CDR3 DNA: TGTGCCAGCAGACGGGACAGGCAATATTCCTACGAGCAGTACTTC
CDR3 protein: CASRRDRQYSYEQYF

J gene: TRBJ1-1
V gene: TRBV7-6
D gene: -
clone size: -
CDR3 DNA: TGTGCCAGCAGCTTAGGTGGCGGCAGCACTGAAGCTTTCTTT
CDR3 protein: CASSLGGGSTEAFF

J gene: TRBJ2-3
V gene: TRBV29-1
D gene: TRBD2
clone size: -
CDR3 DNA: TGCAGCGTTACGGGACTAGCGGGAGAACACCGGAGATCAGATACGCAGTATTTT
CDR3 protein: CSVTGLAGEHRRSDTQYF

J gene: TRBJ1-4
V gene: TRBV4-2
D gene: TRBD1
clone size: -
CDR3 DNA: TGTGCCAGCAGCCAACCGGACAGGGGCCTTAATGAAAAACTGTTTTTT
CDR3 protein: CASSQPDRGLNEKLFF

J gene: TRBJ1-1
V gene: TRBV6-5
D gene: TRBD1
clone size: -
CDR3 DNA: TGTGCCAGCAGTAACCGGGACAGCCCCACTGAAGCTTTCTTT
CDR3 protein: CASSNRDSPTEAFF

J gene: TRBJ1-1
V gene: TRBV20-1
D gene: -
clone size: -
CDR3 DNA: TGCAGTGCAGGGGCCCTTGAAGCTTTCTTT
CDR3 protein: CSAGALEAFF

J gene: TRBJ2-5
V gene: TRBV19
D gene: TRBD1
clone size: once
CDR3 DNA: TGTGCCAGTAGTATAGTAGGGGGCGCACGTTCCGAGACCCAGTACTTC
CDR3 protein: CASSIVGGARSETQYF

J gene: TRBJ1-3
V gene: TRBV6-5
D gene: -
clone size: -
CDR3 DNA: TGTGCCAGCAGTTACACCCCAGGAAACTCTGGAAACACCATATATTTT
CDR3 protein: CASSYTPGNSGNTIYF

J gene: TRBJ1-3
V gene: TRBV5-1
D gene: -
clone size: -
CDR3 DNA: TGCGCCAGCAGCCAGGCAGGGGGAAACACCATATATTTT
CDR3 protein: CASSQAGGNTIYF

J gene: TRBJ2-1
V gene: TRBV3-1/TRBV3-2
D gene: TRBD2
clone size: -
CDR3 DNA: TGTGCCAGCAGCCAAGTGCGGGAGGGCCTAAGGTTCTTC
CDR3 protein: CASSQVREGLRFF

J gene: TRBJ2-1
V gene: TRBV2
D gene: TRBD1
clone size: -
CDR3 DNA: TGTGCCAGCACCTTAGGACAGGGGTTCTACAATGAGCAGTTCTTC
CDR3 protein: CASTLGQGFYNEQFF

J gene: TRBJ2-7
V gene: TRBV7-5
D gene: -
clone size: -
CDR3 DNA: TGTGTCAGAAGCTCTAAACTACAGGGGACCTACGAGCAGTACTTC
CDR3 protein: CVRSSKLQGTYEQYF

J gene: TRBJ2-2
V gene: TRBV6-6
D gene: -
clone size: -
CDR3 DNA: TGTGCCAGCAGTATGCAGGGGGGCACCGGGGAGCTGTTTTTT
CDR3 protein: CASSMQGGTGELFF

J gene: TRBJ1-5
V gene: TRBV28
D gene: -
clone size: -
CDR3 DNA: TGTGCCAGCAGTGGTGGCAGGAGGGCGAGCAATCAGCCCCAGCATTTT
CDR3 protein: CASSGGRRASNQPQHF

J gene: TRBJ1-6
V gene: TRBV18
D gene: -
clone size: -
CDR3 DNA: TGTGCCAGCTCACCACGACAGGAGTATAATTCACCCCTCCACTTT
CDR3 protein: CASSPRQEYNSPLHF

J gene: TRBJ2-5
V gene: TRBV29-1
D gene: TRBD2
clone size: -
CDR3 DNA: TGCAGCGTTGATGGACTAGCGAAGAGTGAGACCCAGTACTTC
CDR3 protein: CSVDGLAKSETQYF

J gene: TRBJ2-1
V gene: TRBV7-6
D gene: TRBD2
clone size: -
CDR3 DNA: TGTGCCAGCAGCTCCGGACTAGCGGGAGGATTTTGGGAGCAGTTCTTC
CDR3 protein: CASSSGLAGGFWEQFF

J gene: TRBJ1-6
V gene: TRBV6-5
D gene: TRBD1
clone size: once
CDR3 DNA: TGTGCCAGCAGAGGACAGGGTTCCTATAATTCACCCCTCCACTTT
CDR3 protein: CASRGQGSYNSPLHF

J gene: TRBJ1-1
V gene: TRBV5-1
D gene: -
clone size: once
CDR3 DNA: TGCGCCAGCGGCGGGGGCGGGGTAATAAACACTGAAGCTTTCTTT
CDR3 protein: CASGGGGVINTEAFF

J gene: TRBJ2-1
V gene: TRBV10-3
D gene: -
clone size: -
CDR3 DNA: TGTGCCATCAGTGAGTCGGGCAGGGGTAACCACAATGAGCAGTTCTTC
CDR3 protein: CAISESGRGNHNEQFF

J gene: TRBJ1-6
V gene: TRBV14
D gene: -
clone size: -
CDR3 DNA: TGTGCCAGCAGCCTTACAGGGAATTCACCCCTCCACTTT
CDR3 protein: CASSLTGNSPLHF

J gene: TRBJ2-7
V gene: TRBV6-5
D gene: TRBD2
clone size: -
CDR3 DNA: TGTGCCAGCAGGCCGGGGGGAATGGGCTACGAGCAGTACTTC
CDR3 protein: CASRPGGMGYEQYF

J gene: TRBJ2-7
V gene: TRBV4-2
D gene: TRBD2
clone size: once
CDR3 DNA: TGTGCCAGCAGCCAAGATCTGACAGACCTGTGGGGGGGGCAGTACTTC
CDR3 protein: CASSQDLTDLWGGQYF

J gene: TRBJ1-3
V gene: TRBV29-1
D gene: -
clone size: -
CDR3 DNA: TGCAGCGTTGTACAGTCTGGAAACACCATATATTTT
CDR3 protein: CSVVQSGNTIYF

J gene: TRBJ2-5
V gene: TRBV28
D gene: -
clone size: once
CDR3 DNA: TGTGCCAGCAGTTCTGGCGGGGTGGGTGGGAAGACCCAGTACTTC
CDR3 protein: CASSSGGVGGKTQYF

J gene: TRBJ2-7
V gene: TRBV4-1
D gene: TRBD1
clone size: -
CDR3 DNA: TGCGCCAGCAGCCCCCCGGACAGGGTTTTCGAGCAGTACTTC
CDR3 protein: CASSPPDRVFEQYF

J gene: TRBJ1-1
V gene: TRBV6-6
D gene: -
clone size: -
CDR3 DNA: TGTGCCAGCCGACGTGTCCTACAGGGATTGAACACTGAAGCTTTCTTT
CDR3 protein: CASRRVLQGLNTEAFF

J gene: TRBJ1-2
V gene: TRBV9
D gene: TRBD1
clone size: -
CDR3 DNA: TGTGCCAGCAGCGTAGACTCAGGGGGAGGCTATGGCTACACCTTC
CDR3 protein: CASSVDSGGGYGYTF

J gene: TRBJ1-2
V gene: TRBV10-3
D gene: -
clone size: once
CDR3 DNA: TGTGCCATCAGTGTAGGAACAGACGACCGCTACACCTTC
CDR3 protein: CAISVGTDDRYTF

J gene: TRBJ1-1
V gene: TRBV5-5
D gene: TRBD1
clone size: once
CDR3 DNA: TGTGCCAGCAGCCCGGGGACAGGGTATCGGTTGGGGACTGAAGCTTTCTTT
CDR3 protein: CASSPGTGYRLGTEAFF

J gene: TRBJ1-1
V gene: TRBV6-5
D gene: -
clone size: -
CDR3 DNA: TGTGCCAGCACCGGGCAGGGGTTGAACACTGAAGCTTTCTTT
CDR3 protein: CASTGQGLNTEAFF

J gene: TRBJ1-4
V gene: TRBV25-1
D gene: -
clone size: -
CDR3 DNA: TGTGCCAGCAGTCGAGATGCAACTAATGAAAAACTGTTTTTT
CDR3 protein: CASSRDATNEKLFF

J gene: TRBJ2-6
V gene: TRBV4-2
D gene: TRBD1
clone size: -
CDR3 DNA: TGTGCCAGCTCTTCCGGGACAGGAAGCTCTGGGGCCAACGTCCTGACTTTC
CDR3 protein: CASSSGTGSSGANVLTF

J gene: TRBJ2-1
V gene: TRBV6-1
D gene: TRBD2
clone size: -
CDR3 DNA: TGTGCCAGCAGTGGGCGGGAGGGCCGTTCCTACAATGAGCAGTTCTTC
CDR3 protein: CASSGREGRSYNEQFF

J gene: TRBJ1-2
V gene: TRBV3-1/TRBV3-2
D gene: -
clone size: -
CDR3 DNA: TGTGCCAGCAGCCACCAGGGTGGGTATGGCTACACCTTC
CDR3 protein: CASSHQGGYGYTF

J gene: TRBJ1-1
V gene: TRBV2
D gene: TRBD1
clone size: -
CDR3 DNA: TGTGCCAGGAGACAGGGGGGGACTGAAGCTTTCTTT
CDR3 protein: CARRQGGTEAFF

J gene: TRBJ1-3
V gene: TRBV6-5
D gene: TRBD1
clone size: -
CDR3 DNA: TGTGCCAGCTCGGACAGGGCTCTGGGAAACACCATATATTTT
CDR3 protein: CASSDRALGNTIYF

J gene: TRBJ2-1
V gene: TRBV5-4
D gene: -
clone size: -
CDR3 DNA: TGTGCCAGCAGCTTGACAAACAATGAGCAGTTCTTC
CDR3 protein: CASSLTNNEQFF

J gene: TRBJ1-1
V gene: TRBV4-1
D gene: -
clone size: -
CDR3 DNA: TGCGCCAGCAGCCAACAGGGGTTCACTGAAGCTTTCTTT
CDR3 protein: CASSQQGFTEAFF

J gene: TRBJ2-7
V gene: TRBV13
D gene: -
clone size: -
CDR3 DNA: TGTGCCAGCAGCTTACGTCCGGGTGAGCAGTACTTC
CDR3 protein: CASSLRPGEQYF

J gene: TRBJ1-6
V gene: TRBV3-1/TRBV3-2
D gene: -
clone size: -
CDR3 DNA: TGTGCCAGCAGCCATCCAAAATATAATTCACCCCTCCACTTT
CDR3 protein: CASSHPKYNSPLHF

J gene: TRBJ2-3
V gene: TRBV29-1
D gene: TRBD2
clone size: -
CDR3 DNA: TGCAGCGTTGGGAAGCGGGAGATTGGCACAGATACGCAGTATTTT
CDR3 protein: CSVGKREIGTDTQYF

J gene: TRBJ1-1
V gene: TRBV11-3
D gene: -
clone size: -
CDR3 DNA: TGTGCCAGCAGCTTTTCAGGGCGTTCGGAAGCTTTCTTT
CDR3 protein: CASSFSGRSEAFF

J gene: TRBJ2-5
V gene: TRBV5-4
D gene: -
clone size: -
CDR3 DNA: TGTGCCAGCAGCTTGGATTCCAACAGGGTCGAGACCCAGTACTTC
CDR3 protein: CASSLDSNRVETQYF

J gene: TRBJ1-4
V gene: TRBV5-1
D gene: -
clone size: once
CDR3 DNA: TGCGCCAGCAGGCCCACCGCAGGAACAACTAATGAAAAACTGTTTTTT
CDR3 protein: CASRPTAGTTNEKLFF

J gene: TRBJ1-2
V gene: TRBV27
D gene: TRBD1
clone size: -
CDR3 DNA: TGTGCCAGCAGACGGACAGGGGATGGCTACACCTTC
CDR3 protein: CASRRTGDGYTF

J gene: TRBJ1-5
V gene: TRBV4-2
D gene: TRBD1
clone size: -
CDR3 DNA: TGTGCCAGCAGCCAACAAGACAGGGGTGATCAGCCCCAGCATTTT
CDR3 protein: CASSQQDRGDQPQHF

J gene: TRBJ1-6
V gene: TRBV28
D gene: TRBD1
clone size: -
CDR3 DNA: TGTGCCAGCAGTCCCGGGACAGGGAATAATTCACCCCTCCACTTT
CDR3 protein: CASSPGTGNNSPLHF

J gene: TRBJ2-3
V gene: TRBV19
D gene: TRBD2
clone size: -
CDR3 DNA: TGTGCCAGTAGTATAGGTTTGCGGGAGGGCCGCACAGATACGCAGTATTTT
CDR3 protein: CASSIGLREGRTDTQYF

J gene: TRBJ1-6
V gene: TRBV6-1
D gene: TRBD1
clone size: -
CDR3 DNA: TGTGCCAGCAGTGGCCCCGGGACAGGTTGGGGCCTTTCACCCCTCCACTTT
CDR3 protein: CASSGPGTGWGLSPLHF